One and the same sample provided the 27 T cell receptor beta chains below, sequenced in a study of identical twins. From the 5' RACE reads, TCRdb called clonotypes with MiXCR, one entry per CDR3 protein. The table lists 690,000 or so distinct CDR3 sequences, less than 10% of them singletons. The same sample was also studied in work on yellow fever vaccine responses in identical twins.

The specimen was PBMCs. Every receptor here comes from a woman under 30 in good health.

The rearrangement uses TRBV6-5 and TRBJ2-1; 10 nucleotides agree with TRBD1. There are 16 residues in the CDR3. V gave up 0 bases and J gave up 9 bases; unmatched junction bases: 8. Germline lookup yields CDR1 MNHEY and CDR2 SVGAGI. The CDR3 bases are TGTGCCAGCAGTTACTCCCATGGGACAGGGGCAGGTGAGCAGTTCTTC. Encoded protein: CASSYSHGTGAGEQFF.

In this sample, this clonotype turned up many times. The CDR3, as DNA: TGTGCCAGCAGCCGACTAGCGAGATTAACCACAGATACGCAGTATTTT. This gives the protein CASSRLARLTTDTQYF. The chain carries TRBV13 and TRBJ2-3, with 8 bases identical to TRBD2. The CDR3 has 16 amino acids. Germline V gene sequence: CDR1 PRHDT, CDR2 FYEKMQ (reference sequence). Unmatched junction bases numbered 9, after V lost 5 bases and J lost 2 bases.

The V call is TRBV2, the J call TRBJ2-1, with 7 bases aligning to TRBD1. Germline lookup yields CDR1 SNHLY and CDR2 FYNNEI. V dropped 1 base and J dropped 5; count of bases not matched to a gene: 5. There are 15 residues in the CDR3. The DNA for the CDR3 is TGTGCCAGCAGTGAAGATGGGGGACAGCACAATGAGCAGTTCTTC. Protein sequence: CASSEDGGQHNEQFF. Full variable domain (remainder filled in from reference TRBV2 and TRBJ2-1): EPEVTQTPSHQVTQMGQEVILRCVPISNHLYFYWYRQILGQKVEFLVSFYNNEISEKSEIFDDQFSVERPDGSNFTLKIRSTKLEDSAMYFCASSEDGGQHNEQFFGPGTRLTVL.

This clonotype was seen a few times. V gene TRBV7-2 combines with J gene TRBJ2-7, with 7 positions matching TRBD2. The germline CDR1 and CDR2 sequences are SGHTA and FQGNSA. This CDR3 comprises 17 residues. Trimming at V came to 4 bases and at J to 0 bases, leaving 12 bases not matched to a gene. The CDR3 reads CASSSRGAGDGSYEQYF. CDR3 in DNA: TGTGCCAGCAGCTCCCGAGGGGCGGGAGACGGCTCCTACGAGCAGTACTTC. The variable domain in full, completed from reference TRBV7-2 and TRBJ2-7, reads GAGVSQSPSNKVTEKGKDVELRCDPISGHTALYWYRQSLGQGLEFLIYFQGNSAPDKSGLPSDRFSAERTGGSVSTLTIQRTQQEDSAVYLCASSSRGAGDGSYEQYFGPGTRLTVT.

Ten or more counts support this clonotype. The chain links TRBV9 to TRBJ2-4; no clear D. The CDR3 is 14 amino acids. Trimming left V 0 bases short and J 5 bases short, with 9 bases between. CDR1 is SGDLS and CDR2 is YYNGEE in the germline V gene. The CDR3 reads CASSVVPEENIQYF. The CDR3 DNA follows: TGTGCCAGCAGCGTAGTCCCTGAAGAAAACATTCAGTACTTC. Full variable domain (remainder filled in from reference TRBV9 and TRBJ2-4): DSGVTQTPKHLITATGQRVTLRCSPRSGDLSVYWYQQSLDQGLQFLIQYYNGEERAKGNILERFSAQQFPDLHSELNLSSLELGDSALYFCASSVVPEENIQYFGAGTRLSVL.

This clonotype was seen only a few times. V gene TRBV2 combines with J gene TRBJ2-2; 8 bases are a match to TRBD2. Per the germline V gene, CDR1 is SNHLY and CDR2 is FYNNEI. The CDR3 covers 18 residues. Trimming at V came to 2 bases and at J to 5 bases, leaving 13 bases not matched to a gene. CDR3: CASSESLRSGRKTGELFF. CDR3 nucleotide sequence: TGTGCCAGCAGTGAATCACTTAGGAGCGGGAGAAAAACCGGGGAGCTGTTTTTT.

Only a few counts were recorded for this clonotype. J is TRBJ2-6 and V is TRBV5-6; perhaps TRBD1 as D (7 bases). V gave up 0 bases and J gave up 3 bases, with 16 bases separating them. Germline V gene data show CDR1 as SGHDT and CDR2 as YYEEEE. The CDR3 has 18 amino acids. CDR3 protein: CASSLVLAGGNGANVLTF. CDR3 nucleotides: TGTGCCAGCAGCTTGGTGTTGGCAGGGGGGAATGGGGCCAACGTCCTGACTTTC.

The chain has TRBV6-2 or TRBV6-3 and TRBJ2-1, with a possible D match to TRBD1 (5 bases). Germline V lookup: CDR1 MNHEY, CDR2 SVGEGT. The CDR3 extends over 15 amino acids. V dropped 2 bases and J dropped 3 bases, with 11 bases sitting between them. CDR3 sequence: CASSYEQANYNEQFF. CDR3 DNA sequence: TGTGCCAGCAGTTACGAACAGGCGAACTACAATGAGCAGTTCTTC.

This sequence joins TRBV11-2 and TRBJ2-3; 14 bases line up with TRBD2. CDR3 length: 18 amino acids. The V and J ends lost 5 bases and 1 base, in that order; junction bases with no gene match: 8. The germline V gene has CDR1 SGHAT and CDR2 FQNNGV. CDR3 loop: CASSLGTSGGWGTDTQYF. CDR3 sequence (DNA): TGTGCCAGCAGCCTCGGGACTAGCGGGGGATGGGGCACAGATACGCAGTATTTT.

The chain is built from TRBV20-1 and TRBJ2-1; the match to TRBD2 covers 9 bases. CDR1 DFQATT and CDR2 SNEGSKA come from the germline V gene (reference sequence). Trimming at V came to 1 base and at J to 7 bases, leaving 11 bases not matched to a gene. This CDR3 region has 16 residues. The CDR3 reads CSARGPGGRARNEQFF. The DNA for the CDR3 is TGCAGTGCTAGAGGCCCTGGCGGGAGGGCGAGGAATGAGCAGTTCTTC.

V is TRBV7-2 and J is TRBJ1-2; a possible D gene is TRBD1 (5 bases). The V and J ends lost 1 base and 2 bases respectively, with 8 bases between them. Looked up from germline, CDR1 is SGHTA and CDR2 is FQGNSA. The CDR3 has 14 residues. The CDR3 loop is CASSLEDRNYGYTF. The CDR3 nucleotides are TGTGCCAGCAGCTTAGAAGACAGAAACTATGGCTACACCTTC.

This clonotype was seen more than once but under ten times. The CDR3 protein is CASSHSKGKHIQYF. The CDR3 bases are TGTGCCAGCAGCCACAGCAAGGGGAAGCACATTCAGTACTTC. The chain carries TRBV3-1 and TRBJ2-4, with D possibly TRBD1 on 5 matching bases. The CDR3 spans 14 residues. V lost 3 bases, J lost 8 bases, and 14 bases lay in between. Germline V gene sequence: CDR1 LGHDT, CDR2 YNNKEL (reference sequence). The full variable domain, with the rest looked up from reference TRBV3-1 and TRBJ2-4, is DTAVSQTPKYLVTQMGNDKSIKCEQNLGHDTMYWYKQDSKKFLKIMFSYNNKELIINETVPNRFSPKSPDKAHLNLHINSLELGDSAVYFCASSHSKGKHIQYFGAGTRLSVL.

V and J are TRBV11-1 and TRBJ2-2; 13 bases agree with TRBD2. The CDR3 extends over 18 amino acids. CDR1 SGHAT and CDR2 FQDESV come from the germline V gene (reference sequence). With V trimmed by 4 bases and J by 1 base, 6 bases remained unmatched. The CDR3 DNA sequence: TGTGCCAGCAGCTCCAGACGACTAGCGGGAGGGAACACCGGGGAGCTGTTTTTT. Protein: CASSSRRLAGGNTGELFF.

This chain joins TRBV9 and TRBJ2-1, with 8 nucleotides matching TRBD2. There are 16 residues in the CDR3. The germline V gene has CDR1 SGDLS and CDR2 YYNGEE. V was clipped by 0 bases and J by 3 bases; unmatched bases: 5. The CDR3 sequence is CASSVGGRGGYNEQFF. As DNA, the CDR3 is TGTGCCAGCAGCGTAGGAGGTCGGGGGGGCTACAATGAGCAGTTCTTC.

The chain links TRBV6-2 or TRBV6-3 to TRBJ2-2; D is unresolved. Trimming left V 2 bases short and J 5 bases short, with 15 bases between. The CDR3 is 16 residues long. The germline gives CDR1 MNHEY, CDR2 SVGEGT. CDR3 amino acids: CASSYATSAGTGELFF. The CDR3 DNA reads as TGTGCCAGCAGTTACGCCACCTCAGCTGGGACCGGGGAGCTGTTTTTT.

The chain combines TRBV12-3 or TRBV12-4 with TRBJ1-1; no firm D call. CDR3 length: 12 amino acids. Trimming left V 2 bases short and J 7 bases short, with 8 bases between. The CDR3 nucleotides read TGTGCCAGCAGTTTAAAACAGCTTGAAGCTTTCTTT. Translation gives CASSLKQLEAFF.

The chain couples TRBV5-8 to TRBJ2-1; maybe TRBD1 (5 bases). The CDR3 is 17 amino acids. V shed 1 base and J shed 0 bases, with 14 bases lying between them. The V gene's germline CDR1 is SGHTS and CDR2 YDEGEE. The CDR3 spells CASSLRKAGRSYNEQFF. In nucleotides, the CDR3 is TGTGCCAGCAGCTTGCGGAAAGCAGGGCGCTCCTACAATGAGCAGTTCTTC.

This clonotype was seen more than once but under ten times. This sequence joins TRBV6-5 and TRBJ1-6; 7 bases agree with TRBD1. The CDR3 loop spans 15 amino acids. V lost 0 bases, J lost 7 bases, and 3 bases stayed unmatched. Germline V CDR1 and CDR2: MNHEY, SVGAGI. CDR3 bases: TGTGCCAGCAGTTACTCGGCACAGGGGAATTCACCCCTCCACTTT. Translated, it gives CASSYSAQGNSPLHF.

This clonotype was observed at least ten times. J is TRBJ2-3 and V is TRBV4-2, with 9 nucleotides matching TRBD2. CDR3 size: 17 residues. The germline V gene has CDR1 LGHNA and CDR2 YNFKEQ. The V gene end was trimmed by 4 bases and the J gene end by 4 bases; junction bases not matched to a gene: 12. CDR3 DNA: TGTGCCAGCAGCCCCCATATTGGCGGGAGGGAAGCAGATACGCAGTATTTT. Encoded protein: CASSPHIGGREADTQYF.

This clonotype was observed many times. The chain couples TRBV7-9 to TRBJ2-1, with 7 bases identical to TRBD1. The germline gives CDR1 SEHNR, CDR2 FQNEAQ (reference sequence). V shed 4 bases, J shed 7 bases, and the junction held 16 bases outside the gene matches. The CDR3 length is 17 residues. Here the CDR3 reads CASSWEQGPRLNNEQFF. In nucleotides, the CDR3 is TGTGCCAGCAGCTGGGAACAGGGGCCCCGACTGAATAATGAGCAGTTCTTC.

The rearrangement joins TRBV7-9 to TRBJ2-1, with 12 bases aligning to TRBD2. CDR3 length equals 15 residues. Germline V gene data show CDR1 as SEHNR and CDR2 as FQNEAQ (reference sequence). V lost 2 bases to trimming and J lost 6 bases; unmatched junction nucleotides: 2. DNA for the CDR3: TGTGCCAGCAGCTTACGACTAGCGGGAGTCAATGAGCAGTTCTTC. Protein product: CASSLRLAGVNEQFF.

This clonotype was picked up a small number of times. V gene TRBV30 combines with J gene TRBJ1-4, with a possible D match to TRBD1 (6 bases). V shed 0 bases and J shed 7 bases, with 12 bases lying between them. The length of the CDR3 is 14 residues. Per germline, CDR1 GTSNPN and CDR2 SVGIG (reference sequence). The CDR3 nucleotides read TGTGCCTGGAGTGTATTGGGGGGCACTGAAAAACTGTTTTTT. It codes for CAWSVLGGTEKLFF.

This clonotype was detected a few times. The CDR3, as DNA: TGCGCCAGCAGCCACGGGACAGGCAACGAGCAGTACTTC. Residues: CASSHGTGNEQYF. The chain has TRBV4-1 and TRBJ2-7, with 8 bases matching TRBD1. V gave up 3 bases and J gave up 5 bases; unmatched junction bases: 3. CDR1 is MGHRA, CDR2 YSYEKL, per germline. The CDR3 extends over 13 amino acids.

V gene TRBV27 combines with J gene TRBJ2-7; D remains unclear. This CDR3 is 14 amino acids long. Per germline, CDR1 MNHEY and CDR2 SMNVEV (reference sequence). V shed 0 bases and J shed 3 bases, with 9 bases lying between them. The CDR3 DNA reads as TGTGCCAGCAGTTTATCGTCGGCGGTCTACGAGCAGTACTTC. Translating it yields CASSLSSAVYEQYF.

The V and J genes are TRBV12-3 or TRBV12-4 and TRBJ2-6; D may correspond to TRBD1 or TRBD2 (5 bases each). Between the trimmed V and J ends, which lost 6 bases and 2 bases, there was a span of 8 bases. The CDR3 covers 14 residues. This chain's CDR3 is CASSGTTGANVLTF. The DNA of the CDR3 is TGTGCCAGCAGCGGGACCACTGGGGCCAACGTCCTGACTTTC.

The chain employs TRBV27 and TRBJ2-1; no clear D gene. Trimming stripped 0 bases from V and 9 bases from J, with 12 bases between. CDR1 MNHEY and CDR2 SMNVEV come from the germline V gene (reference sequence). The CDR3 extends over 14 amino acids. CDR3 sequence: CASSLSVRVGEQFF. CDR3 in DNA: TGTGCCAGCAGTTTATCGGTTCGTGTGGGTGAGCAGTTCTTC.

This clonotype was found a few times. The chain recombines TRBV3-1 with TRBJ2-5; 11 positions match TRBD2. Germline CDR1 and CDR2: LGHDT and YNNKEL (reference sequence). The length of the CDR3 is 17 residues. Trimming removed 0 bases from V and 3 bases from J; junction bases left unmatched: 6. In DNA form, the CDR3 reads TGTGCCAGCAGCCAAGAAGATGGACTAGCGGGTGAAGAGACCCAGTACTTC. This codes for CASSQEDGLAGEETQYF.